The 24 T cell receptor beta chains below all came from one sample that was sequenced in a study of beta chain features in type 1 diabetes. The sequenced template was cDNA made from the entire isolated RNA. Libraries were prepared by immunoSEQ multiplex PCR; TCRdb keeps only in-frame clonotypes and omits some of them. The sample yields hundreds of thousands of clones, less than 15% seen once. The sequenced sample was naive CD4+ T cells from blood. Receptor source: a woman in her 40s in good health.

This clone turned up a few times. The chain combines TRBV27 with TRBJ2-6; TRBD1 agrees at 10 bases. Trimming took 7 bases from V and 1 from J; bases not matched to a gene: 7. CDR3 length: 17 residues. Germline CDR1 and CDR2: MNHEY and SMNVEV (reference sequence). Here the CDR3 reads CASTRDRGFSGANVLTF. The CDR3 bases are TGTGCCAGCACCCGGGACAGGGGTTTTTCTGGGGCCAACGTCCTGACTTTC.

The chain carries TRBV5-4 and TRBJ1-2; D may be TRBD1 (6 bases). Trimming pared 7 bases from V and 7 bases from J, leaving 17 bases between. This CDR3 is built from 13 residues. Germline CDR1 and CDR2: SGHNT and YYREEE (reference sequence). The CDR3 here is CASGGGAFSGYTF. The CDR3 DNA follows: TGTGCCAGCGGGGGGGGCGCGTTCTCTGGCTACACCTTC.

This clone was seen more than once but under ten times. The chain carries TRBV18 and TRBJ1-6, with D unclear. The CDR3 has 13 amino acids. The germline gives CDR1 KGHSH, CDR2 LQKENI. Trimming removed 4 bases from V and 8 bases from J, with 9 bases in between. In nucleotides, the CDR3 is TGTGCCAGCTCACGAGGGATAGATTCACCCCTCCACTTT. It yields the protein CASSRGIDSPLHF.

The gene calls are TRBV19 and TRBJ1-1; 8 bases map to TRBD1. Germline V gene data show CDR1 as LNHDA and CDR2 as SQIVND (reference sequence). With V trimmed by 7 bases and J by 6 bases, 7 bases remained unmatched. The length of the CDR3 is 13 residues. CDR3 nucleotides: TGTGCCAGTACCAGGGGGCGAAGAGCTGAAGCTTTCTTT. It codes for CASTRGRRAEAFF.

This clone was counted between two and nine times. The chain recombines TRBV9 with TRBJ2-5; 7 bases align to TRBD2. V shed 4 bases, J shed 4 bases, and the junction held 7 bases outside the gene matches. The CDR3 extends over 14 amino acids. CDR1 and CDR2 (germline): SGDLS, YYNGEE. Here the CDR3 reads CASSPTGGRETQYF. CDR3 in DNA: TGTGCCAGCAGCCCCACGGGAGGTCGAGAGACCCAGTACTTC.

This clone was observed a handful of times. The chain couples TRBV5-1 to TRBJ1-2; no reliable D call. Germline values: CDR1 SGHRS, CDR2 YFSETQ. The CDR3 is made up of 14 amino acids. The V end was cut by 7 bases, the J end by 0 bases, with 13 bases between. Here the CDR3 reads CASHRGVANYGYTF. The CDR3, as DNA: TGCGCCAGCCACCGAGGAGTGGCTAACTATGGCTACACCTTC.

Only a few counts were recorded for this clone. V is TRBV6-4 and J is TRBJ2-1; D may be TRBD2 (6 bases). Trimming stripped 3 bases from V and 9 bases from J, with 9 bases between. CDR1 is MRHNA and CDR2 is SNTAGT in the germline V gene. The CDR3 is 12 amino acids. In DNA form, the CDR3 reads TGTGCCAGCAGTGAAGACGGGGGTGAGCAGTTCTTC. Protein product: CASSEDGGEQFF.

This clone appeared a few times. The chain is built from TRBV6-1 and TRBJ1-1, with unresolved D. Germline V gives CDR1 MNHNS, CDR2 SASEGT. Trimming stripped 1 base from V and 11 bases from J, with 14 bases between. There are 13 residues in the CDR3. The CDR3 nucleotides read TGTGCCAGCAGTGAAGAGTTTGGACTTGGCGCTTTCTTT. Its translation is CASSEEFGLGAFF.

The table lists this clone with a few counts. CDR3 region: CASSYSNQGKAFF. The CDR3 DNA sequence: TGTGCCAGCAGTTACTCGAACCAGGGTAAAGCTTTCTTT. This chain links TRBV6-5 with TRBJ1-1, with D tentatively TRBD1 (5 bases). Germline assignment: CDR1 MNHEY and CDR2 SVGAGI. Trimming took 0 bases from V and 9 from J, leaving 11 bases between them. The CDR3 totals 13 residues.

This clone came up a few times. The chain couples TRBV5-1 to TRBJ2-2; 7 bases match TRBD2. Unmatched junction bases numbered 8, after V lost 5 bases and J lost 4 bases. This CDR3 is 15 amino acids long. Germline assignment: CDR1 SGHRS and CDR2 YFSETQ. CDR3 DNA sequence: TGCGCCAGCAGTCAGACGGGGGGTCTCACCGGGGAGCTGTTTTTT. This codes for CASSQTGGLTGELFF.

The chain joins TRBV12-2 to TRBJ1-2; the D call TRBD1 from the table was never checked on the DNA. TRBV12-2 is a pseudogene locus. The CDR3 contains 20 residues. Here the CDR3 reads CASRLEGGGQRLRRATGYTF. Written as DNA, the CDR3 is TGTGCAAGTCGCTTAGAGGGTGGGGGACAGCGGCTACGGAGGGCTACTGGCTACACCTTC.

This clone was detected only a few times. The identical CDR3 is also encoded by other nucleotide sequences in the sample. The chain recombines TRBV5-1 with TRBJ2-3, with 11 bases that match TRBD2. Germline V CDR1 and CDR2: SGHRS, YFSETQ. The CDR3 is 15 amino acids. Losses at the gene ends were 3 bases for V and 1 base for J; bases not matched to a gene: 1. The CDR3 loop reads CASSSGLAGTDTQYF. The CDR3 DNA sequence: TGCGCCAGCAGCTCGGGACTAGCGGGCACAGATACGCAGTATTTT.

This clone was counted between two and nine times. This chain connects TRBV6-6 to TRBJ1-1; no clear D. CDR1 and CDR2 (germline): MNHNY, SVGAGI (reference sequence). V lost 1 base, J lost 1 base, and 7 bases lay in between. This CDR3 comprises 14 residues. The CDR3 region has the DNA TGTGCCAGCAGTTACTTGGAGGGGAACACTGAAGCTTTCTTT. It translates to CASSYLEGNTEAFF.

CDR3 in DNA: TGTGCCAGTACCACGGCCACAGGGGGAGGCTACACCTTC. As protein: CASTTATGGGYTF. The chain employs TRBV19 and TRBJ1-2; 8 positions agree with TRBD1. CDR3 length: 13 residues. J gave up 8 bases and V 7 bases, and 9 bases lay outside the gene matches. Germline values: CDR1 LNHDA, CDR2 SQIVND (reference sequence).

V usage is TRBV2 and J usage is TRBJ2-2; TRBD1 is a possible D gene (6 bases). This CDR3 is 17 amino acids long. Germline lookup yields CDR1 SNHLY and CDR2 FYNNEI. V was pared by 2 bases and J by 4 bases, with 17 bases between. The CDR3 region is CASSEKGQGWFTGELFF. For the CDR3, the DNA is TGTGCCAGCAGTGAAAAGGGCCAGGGGTGGTTCACCGGGGAGCTGTTTTTT.

This clone was observed a few times. This rearrangement joins TRBV7-9 to TRBJ2-3, with D maybe TRBD2 (5 bases). The CDR3 extends over 12 amino acids. Germline V gene data show CDR1 as SEHNR and CDR2 as FQNEAQ (reference sequence). V shed 10 bases and J shed 4 bases, with 12 bases lying between them. DNA for the CDR3: TGTGCCACGCGCGGACTCGCAGATACGCAGTATTTT. Protein product: CATRGLADTQYF.

This rearrangement joins TRBV7-7 to TRBJ2-7, with D possibly being TRBD1 (7 bases). The CDR3 spans 14 residues. V was cut by 1 base and J by 6 bases, with 13 bases left in between. CDR1 is SSHAT, CDR2 FNYEAQ, per germline (reference sequence). CDR3 DNA: TGTGCCAGCAGCTTAGGTGGCGGGGACAGCGAGCAGTACTTC. This translates into CASSLGGGDSEQYF.

This clone came up a few times. The CDR3 loop reads CASGARSTDTQYF. DNA of the CDR3: TGTGCCAGCGGAGCAAGAAGCACAGATACGCAGTATTTT. The chain couples TRBV25-1 to TRBJ2-3; D remains unclear. Germline V gene data show CDR1 as MGHDK and CDR2 as SYGVNS. Trimming removed 8 bases from V and 0 bases from J, with 9 bases in between. The length of the CDR3 is 13 residues.

The chain recombines TRBV14 with TRBJ2-5, with 8 bases that match TRBD2. Germline assignment: CDR1 SGHDN and CDR2 FVKESK. The CDR3 extends over 16 amino acids. V gave up 4 bases and J gave up 1 base; unmatched junction bases: 8. The DNA of the CDR3 is TGTGCCAGCAGCCGCCAGCGGGGGACGTCCCAAGAGACCCAGTACTTC. Amino acids: CASSRQRGTSQETQYF.

This clone occurred a few times. The chain employs TRBV11-2 and TRBJ2-2, with 14 bases aligning to TRBD2. This CDR3 comprises 18 residues. The germline CDR1 and CDR2 sequences are SGHAT and FQNNGV. With 3 bases clipped from V and 9 bases from J, the junction kept 12 bases outside the gene matches. Written as DNA, the CDR3 is TGTGCCAGCAGCTTCACCGCGACTAGCGGGGGGGCCGTACGGGAGCTGTTTTTT. It translates to CASSFTATSGGAVRELFF.

This clone was detected a few times. The chain links TRBV5-1 to TRBJ2-1; D might be TRBD2 (6 bases). V shed 0 bases and J shed 10 bases, with 17 bases lying between them. The germline gives CDR1 SGHRS, CDR2 YFSETQ. The CDR3 has 15 amino acids. CDR3 nucleotide sequence: TGCGCCAGCAGCTTGGGACTAGTGGGGCCAGGGGAGCAGTTCTTC. Its translation: CASSLGLVGPGEQFF.

V gene TRBV6-5 combines with J gene TRBJ2-5; D is perhaps TRBD1 (6 bases). Germline V gene data show CDR1 as MNHEY and CDR2 as SVGAGI. V gave up 5 bases and J gave up 5 bases, with 18 bases separating them. The CDR3 has 15 residues. The CDR3 sequence: CASSPDRRRSETQYF. The CDR3 nucleotides read TGTGCCAGCAGTCCCGACAGGAGGCGGTCTGAGACCCAGTACTTC.

V gene TRBV5-4 combines with J gene TRBJ2-1; perhaps TRBD2 as D (6 bases). Looked up from germline, CDR1 is SGHNT and CDR2 is YYREEE (reference sequence). This CDR3 is 12 amino acids long. V was clipped by 0 bases and J by 9 bases, with 7 bases between them. The CDR3 is CASSLAGGEQFF. CDR3 DNA: TGTGCCAGCAGCTTGGCCGGGGGTGAGCAGTTCTTC.

This clone has a handful of counts. This rearrangement joins TRBV18 to TRBJ2-5; D not certain. This CDR3 is 15 amino acids long. Trimming cost V 4 bases and J 2 bases, with 14 bases left between them. CDR1 KGHSH and CDR2 LQKENI come from the germline V gene. Here the CDR3 reads CASSLYVQPQETQYF. DNA for the CDR3: TGTGCCAGCTCACTTTATGTACAACCTCAAGAGACCCAGTACTTC.